Each of the 14 T cell receptor beta chains below was sequenced from the same sample in a study of neurological immune-mediated disorders. TCRdb passed the 5' RACE reads through MiXCR, listing each CDR3 protein once. Of 20,000 or so distinct CDR3 sequences in the sample, roughly a tenth were seen once. Sequencing used CD8+ T cells from blood. The receptors come from a woman aged 50 to 60 in good health.

There are many counts of this clonotype. The chain links TRBV7-9 to TRBJ2-1; TRBD1 might be the D (6 bases). Germline V gene lookup returns CDR1 SEHNR and CDR2 FQNEAQ (reference sequence). The V end was cut by 4 bases, the J end by 6 bases, with 10 bases between. The CDR3 is 13 amino acids. The CDR3 region is CASSSTGFNEQFF. In DNA form, the CDR3 reads TGTGCCAGCAGCTCCACAGGGTTCAATGAGCAGTTCTTC.

This clonotype was picked up many times. The chain combines TRBV27 with TRBJ2-2, with TRBD1 as a possible D gene (6 bases). Germline CDR1 and CDR2: MNHEY and SMNVEV (reference sequence). CDR3 length equals 14 residues. V lost 2 bases and J 4 bases, leaving 8 bases between the germline ends. This CDR3 is CASSLGDTTGELFF. CDR3 nucleotides: TGTGCCAGCAGTTTAGGGGACACCACCGGGGAGCTGTTTTTT.

In this sample, this clonotype turned up many times. The CDR3 sequence: CASSPGTANYEQYF. The CDR3 DNA reads TGTGCCAGCAGTCCGGGGACAGCAAACTACGAGCAGTACTTC. This rearrangement joins TRBV27 to TRBJ2-7; TRBD1 agrees at 7 bases. V lost 5 bases to trimming and J lost 3 bases; unmatched junction nucleotides: 7. In germline, CDR1 is MNHEY, CDR2 SMNVEV (reference sequence). The CDR3 sequence is 14 residues long.

In this sample, this clonotype turned up many times. The chain is built from TRBV7-6 and TRBJ2-7; D not resolved. The germline CDR1 and CDR2 sequences are SGHVS and FNYEAQ. V lost 5 bases and J 3 bases, leaving 17 bases between the germline ends. The CDR3 covers 15 residues. The CDR3 here is CASSQDSFGSYEQYF. CDR3 coding DNA: TGTGCCAGCAGCCAAGACTCGTTTGGTAGCTACGAGCAGTACTTC.

In this sample, this clonotype turned up many times. The chain joins TRBV5-5 to TRBJ2-1; 11 bases align to TRBD2. Losses at the gene ends were 4 bases for V and 5 bases for J; bases not matched to a gene: 2. The germline V gene encodes CDR1 SGHKS and CDR2 YYEKEE (reference sequence). This CDR3 spans 14 amino acids. CDR3 DNA sequence: TGTGCCAGCAGCGTGGGACTAGCGGACAATGAGCAGTTCTTC. It is translated as CASSVGLADNEQFF.

This clonotype has ten or more counts. The chain links TRBV27 to TRBJ1-4, with D unresolved. The ends were cut back, 2 bases at V and 6 bases at J, with 7 bases in the middle. There are 13 residues in the CDR3. The germline gives CDR1 MNHEY, CDR2 SMNVEV (reference sequence). The CDR3 region is CASSLRRYEKLFF. The DNA for the CDR3 is TGTGCCAGCAGTTTAAGGCGTTATGAAAAACTGTTTTTT.

This clonotype was seen at least ten times. This chain joins TRBV3-1 and TRBJ2-1; 10 nucleotides line up with TRBD2. This CDR3 has 18 amino acids. From germline, CDR1 is LGHDT and CDR2 YNNKEL (reference sequence). V dropped 0 bases and J dropped 6; count of bases not matched to a gene: 11. The CDR3 DNA reads TGTGCCAGCAGCCAAGACCGACTAGCGGGCGGCCTGGGCAATGAGCAGTTCTTC. Translating it yields CASSQDRLAGGLGNEQFF.

This clonotype was found a few times. The V gene is TRBV7-9, the J gene TRBJ2-1; 12 nucleotides align to TRBD2. CDR1 and CDR2 (germline): SEHNR, FQNEAQ (reference sequence). Trimming took 4 bases from V and 0 from J; bases not matched to a gene: 4. The CDR3 has 17 amino acids. CDR3 loop: CASSSRTSGVSYNEQFF. In DNA form, the CDR3 reads TGTGCCAGCAGCTCCAGGACTAGCGGGGTCTCCTACAATGAGCAGTTCTTC. Full variable domain (missing parts from reference TRBV7-9 and TRBJ2-1): DTGVSQNPRHKITKRGQNVTFRCDPISEHNRLYWYRQTLGQGPEFLTYFQNEAQLEKSRLLSDRFSAERPKGSFSTLEIQRTEQGDSAMYLCASSSRTSGVSYNEQFFGPGTRLTVL.

The V and J genes are TRBV23-1 and TRBJ2-5; D not certain. TRBV23-1 is marked as an open reading frame, function uncertain. The V end was cut by 0 bases, the J end by 14 bases, with 16 bases between. CDR3 length: 13 residues. The CDR3 protein is CASSQSVATVKYF. The DNA for the CDR3 is TGCGCCAGCAGTCAATCAGTGGCGACTGTCAAATACTTC.

This clonotype appeared a few times. The J gene is TRBJ2-7, the V gene TRBV27; TRBD2 matches 7 bases. The CDR3 totals 12 residues. The V gene's germline CDR1 is MNHEY and CDR2 SMNVEV (reference sequence). The J segment lost 0 bases and the V segment lost 8 bases, leaving 1 base of the junction unmatched. CDR3 sequence: CASAGVSYEQYF. Written as DNA, the CDR3 is TGTGCCAGCGCGGGAGTCTCCTACGAGCAGTACTTC.

V gene TRBV3-1 combines with J gene TRBJ2-2; D perhaps matches TRBD2 (5 bases). The germline V gene encodes CDR1 LGHDT and CDR2 YNNKEL (reference sequence). Trimming left V 4 bases short and J 4 bases short, with 13 bases between. This CDR3 contains 15 residues. CDR3 sequence (DNA): TGTGCCAGCAGCCCGATGGCGGGCCCCACCGGGGAGCTGTTTTTT. This gives the protein CASSPMAGPTGELFF.

Ten or more counts support this clonotype. The rearrangement uses TRBV28 and TRBJ2-3; the match to TRBD1 covers 10 bases. CDR1 is MDHEN and CDR2 is SYDVKM in the germline V gene. This CDR3 region has 12 residues. The V gene end was trimmed by 2 bases and the J gene end by 13 bases; junction bases not matched to a gene: 3. The CDR3 loop is CASSLKTGGEYF. The CDR3 nucleotides read TGTGCCAGCAGTTTAAAGACAGGGGGCGAGTATTTT.

Many counts were recorded for this clonotype. The chain uses TRBV1 and TRBJ2-3; no check of the table's D call, TRBD1, against the DNA was made. TRBV1 is classified as a pseudogene. The CDR3 is 13 residues long. The DNA of the CDR3 is TGCACCAGCAGCCAAGATGGGGGGGATACGCAGTATTTT. Its protein is CTSSQDGGDTQYF.

This clonotype was recorded at least ten times. The J gene is TRBJ2-7, the V gene TRBV6-5; 7 positions agree with TRBD2. Per the germline V gene, CDR1 is MNHEY and CDR2 is SVGAGI. The CDR3 is made up of 15 amino acids. V lost 2 bases, J lost 7 bases, and 11 bases stayed unmatched. CDR3 coding DNA: TGTGCCAGCAGTTACGAGCGGGGCGCCTCTCTAGAGCAGTACTTC. Amino acids: CASSYERGASLEQYF.